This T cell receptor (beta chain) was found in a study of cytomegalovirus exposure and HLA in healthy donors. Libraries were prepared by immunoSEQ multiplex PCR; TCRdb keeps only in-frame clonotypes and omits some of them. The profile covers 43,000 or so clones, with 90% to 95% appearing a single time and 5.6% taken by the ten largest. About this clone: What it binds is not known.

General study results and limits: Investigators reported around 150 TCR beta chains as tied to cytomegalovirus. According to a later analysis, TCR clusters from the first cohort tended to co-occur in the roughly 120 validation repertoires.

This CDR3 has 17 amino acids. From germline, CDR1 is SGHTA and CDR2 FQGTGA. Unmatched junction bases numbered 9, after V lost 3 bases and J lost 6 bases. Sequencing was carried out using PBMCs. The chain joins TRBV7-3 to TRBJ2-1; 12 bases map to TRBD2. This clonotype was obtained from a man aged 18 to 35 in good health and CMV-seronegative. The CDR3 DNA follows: TGTGCCAGCAGCTTCCGACTAGCGGGAGTGAAAGGCAATGAGCAGTTCTTC. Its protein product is CASSFRLAGVKGNEQFF.